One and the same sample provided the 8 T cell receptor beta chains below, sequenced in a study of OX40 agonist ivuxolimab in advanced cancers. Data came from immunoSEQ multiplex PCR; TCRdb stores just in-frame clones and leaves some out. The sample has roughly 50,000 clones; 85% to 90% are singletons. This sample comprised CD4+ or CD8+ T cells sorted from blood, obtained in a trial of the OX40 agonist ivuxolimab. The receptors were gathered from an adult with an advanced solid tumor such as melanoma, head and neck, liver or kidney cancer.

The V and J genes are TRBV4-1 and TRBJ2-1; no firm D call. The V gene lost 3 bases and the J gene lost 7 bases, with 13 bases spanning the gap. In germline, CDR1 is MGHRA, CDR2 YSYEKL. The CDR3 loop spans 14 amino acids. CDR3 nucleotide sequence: TGCGCCAGCAGCCACCCTAGGTTTGGGAATGAGCAGTTCTTC. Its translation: CASSHPRFGNEQFF.

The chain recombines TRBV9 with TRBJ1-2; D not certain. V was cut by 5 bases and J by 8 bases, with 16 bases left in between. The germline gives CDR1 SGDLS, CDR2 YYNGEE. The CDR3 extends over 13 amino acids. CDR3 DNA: TGTGCCAGCAGACGATTGGGAGGTTCGGGCTACACCTTC. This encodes CASRRLGGSGYTF.

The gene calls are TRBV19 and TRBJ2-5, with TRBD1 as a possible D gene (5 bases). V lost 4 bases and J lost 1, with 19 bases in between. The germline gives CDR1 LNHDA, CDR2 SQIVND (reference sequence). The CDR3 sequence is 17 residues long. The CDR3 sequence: CASSTLSFSGSQETQYF. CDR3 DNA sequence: TGTGCCAGTAGTACCCTATCCTTCTCAGGGTCCCAAGAGACCCAGTACTTC.

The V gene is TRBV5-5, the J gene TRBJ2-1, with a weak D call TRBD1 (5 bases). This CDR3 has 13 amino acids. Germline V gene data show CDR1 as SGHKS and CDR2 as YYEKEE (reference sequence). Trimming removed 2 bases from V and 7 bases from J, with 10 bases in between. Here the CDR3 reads CASSFLTVNEQFF. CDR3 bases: TGTGCCAGCAGCTTCTTGACAGTTAATGAGCAGTTCTTC.

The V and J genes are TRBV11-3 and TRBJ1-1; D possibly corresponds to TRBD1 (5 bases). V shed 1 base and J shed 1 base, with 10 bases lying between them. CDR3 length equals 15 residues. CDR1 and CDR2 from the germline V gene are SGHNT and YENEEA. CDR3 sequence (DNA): TGTGCCAGCAGCTTAGGAAAGGGGCGGAACACTGAAGCTTTCTTT. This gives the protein CASSLGKGRNTEAFF.

As DNA, the CDR3 is TGTGCCAGCTCACCAAGGACAGGGAACACCGGGGAGCTGTTTTTT. Translated: CASSPRTGNTGELFF. The chain combines TRBV18 with TRBJ2-2; 7 bases map to TRBD1. V lost 2 bases, J lost 1 base, and 1 base stayed unmatched. CDR3 length: 15 amino acids. Germline CDR1 and CDR2: KGHSH and LQKENI.

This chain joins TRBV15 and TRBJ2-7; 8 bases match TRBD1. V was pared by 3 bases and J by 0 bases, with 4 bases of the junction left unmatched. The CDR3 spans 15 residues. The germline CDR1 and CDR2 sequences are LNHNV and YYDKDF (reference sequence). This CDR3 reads CATSRRTGSSYEQYF. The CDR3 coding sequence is TGTGCCACCAGCAGGAGGACAGGGAGCTCCTACGAGCAGTACTTC.

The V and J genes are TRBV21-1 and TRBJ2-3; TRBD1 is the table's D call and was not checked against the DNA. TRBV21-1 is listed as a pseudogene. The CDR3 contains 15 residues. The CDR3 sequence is CARRKTGLSTDTQYF. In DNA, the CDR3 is TGTGCCAGAAGAAAGACAGGGCTAAGCACAGATACGCAGTATTTT.